Described below is a single T cell receptor beta chain sequence and its context. Per the original methods: How many nucleated cells were present was estimated from reference gene primer amplification. Method: immunoSEQ multiplex PCR; TCRdb's copy keeps in-frame clones and lacks some. V and J calls and clone size are those listed in that table; D and trimming were worked out from the DNA. Of 90,000 to 100,000 clones in the sample, 84% were seen once. The ends were cut back, 7 bases at V and 3 bases at J, with 10 bases in the middle. Germline lookup yields CDR1 MDHEN and CDR2 SYDVKM. The CDR3 contains 12 residues. This record belongs to a study of blood T cell repertoires in COVID-19. Background on the study: The origin of the acute and convalescent COVID-19 samples was the United States, Italy and Spain.

The rearrangement joins TRBV28 to TRBJ2-7; tentatively, D is TRBD2 (5 bases). This TCR came from a man between 65 and 85 years old with active or convalescent COVID-19. The specimen sequenced was peripheral blood. CDR3 amino acids: CASTSGDYEQYF. CDR3 DNA sequence: TGTGCCAGCACCTCCGGGGACTACGAGCAGTACTTC. Full variable domain (remainder filled in from reference TRBV28 and TRBJ2-7): DVKVTQSSRYLVKRTGEKVFLECVQDMDHENMFWYRQDPGLGLRLIYFSYDVKMKEKGDIPEGYSVSREKKERFSLILESASTNQTSMYLCASTSGDYEQYFGPGTRLTVT.